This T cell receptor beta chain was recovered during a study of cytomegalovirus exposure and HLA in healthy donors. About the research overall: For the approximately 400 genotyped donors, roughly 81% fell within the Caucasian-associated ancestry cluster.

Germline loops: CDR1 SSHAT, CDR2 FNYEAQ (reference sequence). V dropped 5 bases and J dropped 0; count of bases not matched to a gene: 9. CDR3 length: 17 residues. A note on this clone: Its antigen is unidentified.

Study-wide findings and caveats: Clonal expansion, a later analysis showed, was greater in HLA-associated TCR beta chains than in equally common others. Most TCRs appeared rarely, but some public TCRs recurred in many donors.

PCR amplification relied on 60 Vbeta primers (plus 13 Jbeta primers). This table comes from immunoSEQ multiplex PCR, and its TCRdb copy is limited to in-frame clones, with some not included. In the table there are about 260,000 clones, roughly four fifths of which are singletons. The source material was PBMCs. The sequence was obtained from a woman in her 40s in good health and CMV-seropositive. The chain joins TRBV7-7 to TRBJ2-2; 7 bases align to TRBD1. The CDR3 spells CASSPRTGQPNTGELFF. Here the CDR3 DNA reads TGTGCCAGCAGCCCTAGGACGGGACAGCCGAACACCGGGGAGCTGTTTTTT.